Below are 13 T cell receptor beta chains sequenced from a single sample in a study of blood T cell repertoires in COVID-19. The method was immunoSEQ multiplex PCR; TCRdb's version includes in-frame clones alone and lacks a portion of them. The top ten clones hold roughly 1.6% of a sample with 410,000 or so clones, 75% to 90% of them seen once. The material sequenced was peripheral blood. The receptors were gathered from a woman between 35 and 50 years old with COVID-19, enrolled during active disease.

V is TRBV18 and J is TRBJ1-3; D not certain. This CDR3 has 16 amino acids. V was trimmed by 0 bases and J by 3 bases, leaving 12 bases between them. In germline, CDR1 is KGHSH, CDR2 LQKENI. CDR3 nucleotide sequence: TGTGCCAGCTCACCACCGGTAACAGAAATTGGAAACACCATATATTTT. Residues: CASSPPVTEIGNTIYF.

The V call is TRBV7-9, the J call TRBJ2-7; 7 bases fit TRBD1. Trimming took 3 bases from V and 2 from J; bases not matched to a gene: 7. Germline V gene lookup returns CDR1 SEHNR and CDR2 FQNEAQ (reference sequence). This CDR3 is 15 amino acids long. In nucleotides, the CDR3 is TGTGCCAGCAGCTTCCGACAGGGTCCAACCTACGAGCAGTACTTC. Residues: CASSFRQGPTYEQYF.

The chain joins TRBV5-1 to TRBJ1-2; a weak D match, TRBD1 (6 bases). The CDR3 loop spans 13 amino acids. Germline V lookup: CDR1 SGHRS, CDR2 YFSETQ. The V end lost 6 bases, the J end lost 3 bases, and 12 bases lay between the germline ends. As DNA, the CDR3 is TGCGCCAGCACCATGCCAGGGGACTATGGCTACACCTTC. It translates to CASTMPGDYGYTF.

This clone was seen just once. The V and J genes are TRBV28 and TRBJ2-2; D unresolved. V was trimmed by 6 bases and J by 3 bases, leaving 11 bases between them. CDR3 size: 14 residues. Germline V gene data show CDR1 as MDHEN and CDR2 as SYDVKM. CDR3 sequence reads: CASRPVGDTGELFF. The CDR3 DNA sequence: TGTGCCAGCAGACCGGTAGGAGACACCGGGGAGCTGTTTTTT.

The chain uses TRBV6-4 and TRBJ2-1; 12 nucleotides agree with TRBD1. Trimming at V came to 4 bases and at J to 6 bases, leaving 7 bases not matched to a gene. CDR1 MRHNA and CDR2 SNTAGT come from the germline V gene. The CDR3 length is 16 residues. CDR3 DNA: TGTGCCAGCAGTGGCAATCCGGGACAGGGGGCCAATGAGCAGTTCTTC. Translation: CASSGNPGQGANEQFF.

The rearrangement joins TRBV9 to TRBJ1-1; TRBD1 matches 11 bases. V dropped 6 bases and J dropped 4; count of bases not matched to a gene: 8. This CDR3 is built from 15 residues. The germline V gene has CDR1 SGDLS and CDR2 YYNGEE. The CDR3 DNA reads TGTGCCAGCAATGGACAGGGGGCTCTCGGCACTGAAGCTTTCTTT. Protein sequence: CASNGQGALGTEAFF.

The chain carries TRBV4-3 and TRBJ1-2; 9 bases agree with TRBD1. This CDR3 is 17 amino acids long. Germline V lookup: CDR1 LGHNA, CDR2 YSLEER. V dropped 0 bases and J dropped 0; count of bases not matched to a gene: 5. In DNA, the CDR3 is TGCGCCAGCAGCCAAGATCCCCGGGACAGGGCTAACTATGGCTACACCTTC. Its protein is CASSQDPRDRANYGYTF.

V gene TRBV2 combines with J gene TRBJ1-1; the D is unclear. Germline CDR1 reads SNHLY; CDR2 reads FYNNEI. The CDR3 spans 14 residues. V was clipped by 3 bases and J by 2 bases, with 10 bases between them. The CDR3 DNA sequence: TGTGCCAGCAGTGACTACGTTACTAACACTGAAGCTTTCTTT. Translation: CASSDYVTNTEAFF.

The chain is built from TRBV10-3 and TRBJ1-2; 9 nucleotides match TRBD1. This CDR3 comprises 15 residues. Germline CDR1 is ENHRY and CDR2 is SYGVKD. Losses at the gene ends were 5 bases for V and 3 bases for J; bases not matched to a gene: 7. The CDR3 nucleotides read TGTGCCATCAGTCCCGGGACAGGGTGGGACTATGGCTACACCTTC. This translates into CAISPGTGWDYGYTF.

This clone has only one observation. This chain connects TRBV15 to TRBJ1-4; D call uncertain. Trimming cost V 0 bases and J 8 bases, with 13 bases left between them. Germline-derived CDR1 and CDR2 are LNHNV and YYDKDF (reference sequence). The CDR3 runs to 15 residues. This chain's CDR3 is CATSRERTLFEKLFF. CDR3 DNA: TGTGCCACCAGCAGAGAGCGCACCCTTTTCGAAAAACTGTTTTTT.

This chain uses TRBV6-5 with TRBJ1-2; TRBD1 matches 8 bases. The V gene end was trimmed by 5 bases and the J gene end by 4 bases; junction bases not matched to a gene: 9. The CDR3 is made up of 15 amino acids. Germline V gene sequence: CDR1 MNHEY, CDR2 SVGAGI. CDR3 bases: TGTGCCAGCAGTCCCTCAGGGGGCAGCGTCTATGGCTACACCTTC. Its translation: CASSPSGGSVYGYTF.

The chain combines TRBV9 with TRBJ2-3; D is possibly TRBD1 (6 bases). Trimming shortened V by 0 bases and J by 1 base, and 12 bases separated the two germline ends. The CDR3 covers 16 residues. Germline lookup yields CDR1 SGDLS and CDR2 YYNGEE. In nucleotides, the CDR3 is TGTGCCAGCAGCGTAGGGTCCGAGGGGGGCACAGATACGCAGTATTTT. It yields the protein CASSVGSEGGTDTQYF.

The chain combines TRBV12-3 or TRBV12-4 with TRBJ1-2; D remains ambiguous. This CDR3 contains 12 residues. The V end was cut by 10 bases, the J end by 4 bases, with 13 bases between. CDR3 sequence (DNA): TGTGCCACCCTCGGGTCCGTCTATGGCTACACCTTC. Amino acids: CATLGSVYGYTF.